These T cell receptor beta chains were read from a single sample in a study of cytomegalovirus exposure and HLA in healthy donors. Profiled with immunoSEQ multiplex PCR; TCRdb holds only in-frame clones, not every one. The sample records some 120,000 clones, roughly 9% being singletons. The specimen was PBMCs. The receptors stem from a man under 40 in good health and CMV-seronegative. Each CDR3 is given with its conserved first and last residue. A D gene is named only where the DNA matches it firmly. Some rows mark clone size as missing; the rest say once, few, many or name a class of expanded clone.

DNA | CDR3 | V | D | size | J | length
TGTGCCTGGAGCGATACAGGGGTTGGTAGCAATCAGCCCCAGCATTTT | CAWSDTGVGSNQPQHF | TRBV30 | TRBD1 | - | TRBJ1-5 | 16
TGTGCCAGTACAGGTTACACTGAAGCTTTCTTT | CASTGYTEAFF | TRBV6-5 | - | few | TRBJ1-1 | 11
TGTGCCAGCAAAGCTCTGAGCCACGAGCAGTACTTC | CASKALSHEQYF | TRBV2 | - | few | TRBJ2-7 | 12
TGTGCCAGCAGCCCGAGAGGCAGGGTGGCAGATACGCAGTATTTT | CASSPRGRVADTQYF | TRBV9 | - | - | TRBJ2-3 | 15
TGTGCCAGCAGCCTATTGCCCGTCGGCACTGAAGCTTTCTTT | CASSLLPVGTEAFF | TRBV7-2 | - | - | TRBJ1-1 | 14
TGTGCCAGCAGTGCCTCCTTCGGCACCGGGGAGCTGTTTTTT | CASSASFGTGELFF | TRBV9 | - | - | TRBJ2-2 | 14
TGTGCCTCGGCGGGGGCACGGGGCACAGATACGCAGTATTTT | CASAGARGTDTQYF | TRBV6-1 | - | few | TRBJ2-3 | 14
TGTGCCAGCAGCTTTGGGGCGGTCGAGCAGTACTTC | CASSFGAVEQYF | TRBV11-2 | - | few | TRBJ2-7 | 12
TGTGCCAGCAGCACTACTGGCTCCTACGAGCAGTACTTC | CASSTTGSYEQYF | TRBV13 | - | - | TRBJ2-7 | 13
TGTGCCAGCAGCGTAGGCTTAGCGGGGTCATACAATGAGCAGTTCTTC | CASSVGLAGSYNEQFF | TRBV9 | TRBD2 | few | TRBJ2-1 | 16
TGTGCCAGCAGTTCTTTGGTCGGGACTGACTATGGCTACACCTTC | CASSSLVGTDYGYTF | TRBV5-6 | - | few | TRBJ1-2 | 15
TGTGCCAGCAGCTTAGCGGCGGGAGGGGGCACAGATACGCAGTATTTT | CASSLAAGGGTDTQYF | TRBV11-2 | TRBD2 | - | TRBJ2-3 | 16
TGTGCCAGCAGCCAAGACCTCACAGATACGCAGTATTTT | CASSQDLTDTQYF | TRBV14 | - | - | TRBJ2-3 | 13
TGTGCCAGCAGCCAAACGGGCGGGAGGGGCACAGATACGCAGTATTTT | CASSQTGGRGTDTQYF | TRBV7-3 | TRBD2 | few | TRBJ2-3 | 16
TGTGCTAGTGGTTTGCCCATTAGCGGGACTTCCTCCTACGAGCAGTACTTC | CASGLPISGTSSYEQYF | TRBV12-5 | TRBD2 | - | TRBJ2-7 | 17
TGTGCCAGCAGCGCGACAGGGGGTAATGAAAAACTGTTTTTT | CASSATGGNEKLFF | TRBV9 | TRBD1 | - | TRBJ1-4 | 14
TGCGCCAGCAGTGAAGACGTCCGAGGGACCCAGTACTTC | CASSEDVRGTQYF | TRBV10-1 | - | few | TRBJ2-5 | 13
TGTGCCAGCAGTTATTCTAGCGGGGACTCCTACAATGAGCAGTTCTTC | CASSYSSGDSYNEQFF | TRBV6-6 | TRBD2 | - | TRBJ2-1 | 16
TGCGCCAGCAGCTTGGGACAGGGTAATGGCGAGCAGTACTTC | CASSLGQGNGEQYF | TRBV5-1 | TRBD1 | - | TRBJ2-7 | 14
TGCGCCAGCAGCCGCTCACTACAGGGCTCTGGAAACACCATATATTTT | CASSRSLQGSGNTIYF | TRBV4-3 | - | few | TRBJ1-3 | 16
TGTGCCAGCAGCTTCTCCGACAGGGGGGGTTGGTATAGCAATCAGCCCCAGCATTTT | CASSFSDRGGWYSNQPQHF | TRBV7-9 | TRBD1 | - | TRBJ1-5 | 19
TGTGCCAGCAGTTTAATCGGCGGGGGAACCTACGAGCAGTACTTC | CASSLIGGGTYEQYF | TRBV27 | TRBD2 | few | TRBJ2-7 | 15
TGTGCCAGTATATACTATCGTACAGGGACCACTGAAGCTTTCTTT | CASIYYRTGTTEAFF | TRBV19 | - | - | TRBJ1-1 | 15
TGCGCCAGCAGCTTGCAGGGTTTTGGCTACACCTTC | CASSLQGFGYTF | TRBV5-1 | - | few | TRBJ1-2 | 12
TGCGCCAGCAGCGGGGGGACAGGCGGATATCAAGAGACCCAGTACTTC | CASSGGTGGYQETQYF | TRBV5-1 | TRBD1 | - | TRBJ2-5 | 16
TGTGCCAGCAGTTACTCGCACAGGGAGAGCTCCTACGAGCAGTACTTC | CASSYSHRESSYEQYF | TRBV6-5 | - | few | TRBJ2-7 | 16
TGTGCCAGCATTTACCAGGGCTACAATGAGCAGTTCTTC | CASIYQGYNEQFF | TRBV6-1 | - | - | TRBJ2-1 | 13
TGCGCCAGCAGCCAAGAACCCTATCGGGAGACCCAGTACTTC | CASSQEPYRETQYF | TRBV4-1 | - | - | TRBJ2-5 | 14
TGTGCCATCAGATCGGGGGTCTCCGAAGCTTTCTTT | CAIRSGVSEAFF | TRBV10-3 | - | few | TRBJ1-1 | 12
TGTGCCAGCTCACCTGAGGGAGACGAGCAGTACTTC | CASSPEGDEQYF | TRBV18 | - | - | TRBJ2-7 | 12
TGTGCCAGCAGTTTATCCAGGGGCGAACAGCCCCAGCATTTT | CASSLSRGEQPQHF | TRBV27 | - | few | TRBJ1-5 | 14
TGTGCCAGTAGGGCCCGGGACAGGGGCTCCTACGAGCAGTACTTC | CASRARDRGSYEQYF | TRBV19 | TRBD1 | - | TRBJ2-7 | 15
TGTGCCAGCAGTTCTGGCGGGTACGAGCAGTACTTC | CASSSGGYEQYF | TRBV11-3 | - | - | TRBJ2-7 | 12
TGTGCCAGCAGTTTATCAATACCGGGACAGGGGCATATTGCGGGTGAAAAACTGTTTTTT | CASSLSIPGQGHIAGEKLFF | TRBV27 | TRBD1 | few | TRBJ1-4 | 20
TGTGCCAGCAGCTACCTAGCGTTGAACACCGGGGAGCTGTTTTTT | CASSYLALNTGELFF | TRBV11-2 | - | few | TRBJ2-2 | 15
TGTGCTAGTGGTCTCACAGGGGGAACGGAGACCCAGTACTTC | CASGLTGGTETQYF | TRBV12-5 | TRBD1 | - | TRBJ2-5 | 14
TGCAGCGTTGCAAAGGGGGCCTATGGCTACACCTTC | CSVAKGAYGYTF | TRBV29-1 | TRBD1 | few | TRBJ1-2 | 12
TGTGCCAGCAGAGGACTAGCGCACTCCTACAATGAGCAGTTCTTC | CASRGLAHSYNEQFF | TRBV2 | TRBD2 | - | TRBJ2-1 | 15
TGTGCCAGCAGCTTAGCTACAGGGGGGGAGACCCAGTACTTC | CASSLATGGETQYF | TRBV7-6 | TRBD1 | - | TRBJ2-5 | 14
TGCAGCGTTACGGGACTAGCGGGAGGCGAGCAGTACTTC | CSVTGLAGGEQYF | TRBV29-1 | TRBD2 | few | TRBJ2-7 | 13
TGTGCCAGCACCCCCATAGAGGGTTCCTACGAGCAGTACTTC | CASTPIEGSYEQYF | TRBV6-5 | - | few | TRBJ2-7 | 14
TGTGCCAGCAGTGATTTGAGGGAGACCCAGTACTTC | CASSDLRETQYF | TRBV2 | - | few | TRBJ2-5 | 12
TGTGCCAGCATCCCAACCGGGACAGGGCGAGAGACCCAGTACTTC | CASIPTGTGRETQYF | TRBV7-8 | TRBD1 | - | TRBJ2-5 | 15
TGCGCCAGCAGTCAAGGGACAGGCAATCAGCCCCAGCATTTT | CASSQGTGNQPQHF | TRBV5-1 | TRBD1 | - | TRBJ1-5 | 14
TGTGCCAGCTCACCACAGGAGGCAGGGAGGATGAACACTGAAGCTTTCTTT | CASSPQEAGRMNTEAFF | TRBV18 | - | few | TRBJ1-1 | 17